These T cell receptor beta chains were read from a single sample in a study of T cell repertoires in cytomegalovirus infection. TCRdb redid the calling of the reads with MiXCR, one entry per CDR3 protein. The sample comprises 250,000 or so distinct CDR3 sequences, around 15% of which are singletons, and 40% to 55% rests with the top ten. Sequencing was carried out using CD8+ T cells from PBMCs. The receptors originated from a human donor in good health (CMV status not recorded). Some clones in this sample may be carry-over from other donors' samples. CDR3s include the opening cysteine and the closing phenylalanine or tryptophan. A D gene is named only where the DNA matches it firmly. Clone size is shown for a subset of rows, as once, few, many or a class of expanded clone.

>-|TRBV4-1|-|TRBJ2-1
CASSRTSEAVNEQFF
TGCGCCAGCAGCCGGACGTCGGAAGCGGTAAATGAGCAGTTCTTC
>few|TRBV27|-|TRBJ2-7
CASSSSVARDMPYYEQYF
TGTGCCAGCAGTTCCTCGGTTGCCCGGGACATGCCCTACTACGAGCAGTACTTC
>many|TRBV7-9|-|TRBJ2-5
CASSAGETQYF
TGTGCCAGCTCAGCGGGAGAGACCCAGTACTTC
>-|TRBV6-6|TRBD2|TRBJ2-3
CASSYWTSHPRGADTQYF
TGTGCCAGCAGTTATTGGACTAGCCATCCCCGTGGTGCAGATACGCAGTATTTT
>many|TRBV7-8|TRBD1|TRBJ2-7
CASSLGQGPTYEQYF
TGTGCCAGCAGCTTAGGACAGGGGCCCACCTACGAGCAGTACTTC
>-|TRBV20-1|-|TRBJ2-5
CSASPGTQVTEETQYF
TGCAGTGCCTCTCCCGGGACCCAGGTTACCGAAGAGACCCAGTACTTC
>many|TRBV7-8|-|TRBJ2-7
CASSLAPRQPGNEQYF
TGTGCCAGCAGCTTAGCCCCGAGACAGCCAGGGAACGAGCAGTACTTC
>-|TRBV5-1|-|TRBJ2-5
CASSLYPDFQETQYF
TGCGCCAGCAGCTTGTATCCGGACTTCCAAGAGACCCAGTACTTC
>-|TRBV29-1|-|TRBJ2-4
CSIPGTGLAKNIQYF
TGCAGCATCCCGGGAACAGGGCTAGCCAAAAACATTCAGTACTTC
>-|TRBV29-1|-|TRBJ2-2
CSVETSITGELFF
TGCAGCGTTGAAACTAGCATCACCGGGGAGCTGTTTTTT
>few|TRBV29-1|-|TRBJ2-2
CSVGGTNTGELFF
TGCAGCGTTGGTGGGACGAACACCGGGGAGCTGTTTTTT
>-|TRBV10-3|-|TRBJ1-3
CATTGGTDSGNTIYF
TGTGCCACAACTGGGGGCACCGACTCTGGAAACACCATATATTTT
>-|TRBV28|-|TRBJ1-1
CASSLEQMNTEAFF
TGTGCCAGCAGTTTAGAACAGATGAACACTGAAGCTTTCTTT
>-|TRBV10-3|-|TRBJ2-3
CAISELAQDRPLGDTQYF
TGTGCCATCAGTGAGTTGGCTCAAGACAGACCCCTAGGAGATACGCAGTATTTT
>-|TRBV28|TRBD1|TRBJ1-5
CASSLWQGGRRQPQHF
TGTGCCAGCAGTTTATGGCAGGGGGGACGTAGGCAGCCCCAGCATTTT
>many|TRBV6-5|-|TRBJ2-2
CASSYDMDGGTGELFF
TGTGCCAGCAGTTACGACATGGACGGCGGCACCGGGGAGCTGTTTTTT
>-|TRBV29-1|-|TRBJ2-7
CSVGEQNSYEQYF
TGCAGCGTTGGGGAACAGAACTCCTACGAGCAGTACTTC
>few|TRBV7-8|-|TRBJ1-5
CASSSIGAWEPQHF
TGTGCCAGCAGCTCGATAGGGGCTTGGGAGCCCCAGCATTTT
>many|TRBV7-2|-|TRBJ2-2
CASSFGQKTGELFF
TGTGCCAGCAGCTTCGGCCAAAAAACCGGGGAGCTGTTTTTT
>many|TRBV15|-|TRBJ1-1
CATSKRPSQGGTEAFF
TGTGCCACCAGCAAGAGGCCTTCTCAGGGAGGGACTGAAGCTTTCTTT
>many|TRBV12-3/TRBV12-4|TRBD2|TRBJ2-1
CASRPGLAGGPDEQFF
TGTGCCAGCAGACCCGGACTAGCGGGGGGGCCTGATGAGCAGTTCTTC
>-|TRBV27|TRBD2|TRBJ2-7
CASSQRGGYEQYF
TGTGCCAGCAGCCAGCGGGGGGGATACGAGCAGTACTTC
>many|TRBV28|TRBD2|TRBJ2-5
CASSPAGWGETQYF
TGTGCCAGCAGCCCAGCGGGGTGGGGAGAGACCCAGTACTTC
>-|TRBV18|TRBD1|TRBJ2-7
CASSPSETGSEQYF
TGTGCCAGCTCACCTTCCGAGACAGGGAGCGAGCAGTACTTC
>few|TRBV2|TRBD1|TRBJ2-1
CASRPGQVYNEQFF
TGTGCCAGCAGACCGGGACAGGTTTACAATGAGCAGTTCTTC
>few|TRBV7-9|-|TRBJ1-1
CASSLSGLMNTEAFF
TGTGCCAGCAGCTTATCAGGTCTCATGAACACTGAAGCTTTCTTT
>-|TRBV2|-|TRBJ2-1
CASRVAGFSGNEQFF
TGTGCCAGCAGAGTTGCAGGGTTTTCCGGGAATGAGCAGTTCTTC
>many|TRBV6-2/TRBV6-3|-|TRBJ2-7
CASSFGHSYEQYF
TGTGCCAGCAGTTTTGGACATTCCTACGAGCAGTACTTC
>many|TRBV5-1|-|TRBJ2-2
CASSLVAGITGELFF
TGCGCCAGCAGCTTGGTTGCGGGGATAACCGGGGAGCTGTTTTTT
>few|TRBV27|TRBD1|TRBJ2-3
CASSFLPGGQDTQYF
TGTGCCAGCAGTTTCCTGCCAGGGGGTCAAGATACGCAGTATTTT
>-|TRBV24-1|TRBD2|TRBJ2-1
CATSDGLAGGRWGNEQFF
TGTGCCACCAGTGATGGACTAGCGGGGGGGCGATGGGGCAATGAGCAGTTCTTC
>many|TRBV7-6|TRBD2|TRBJ2-7
CASSLVPLDWFGRALSGYEQYF
TGTGCCAGCAGCTTAGTTCCCCTTGACTGGTTTGGGAGGGCTTTATCCGGCTACGAGCAGTACTTC
>-|TRBV12-5|-|TRBJ2-2
CASGLVLGNTGELFF
TGTGCTAGTGGTTTGGTACTAGGGAACACCGGGGAGCTGTTTTTT
>-|TRBV25-1|TRBD1|TRBJ1-1
CASSEYFSVDRGEAFF
TGTGCCAGCAGTGAATATTTTTCGGTGGACAGGGGAGAAGCTTTCTTT
>few|TRBV12-3/TRBV12-4|-|TRBJ2-7
CASSFRGLLLVEQYF
TGTGCCAGCAGTTTCCGGGGGCTTCTGTTGGTCGAGCAGTACTTC
>many|TRBV7-8|-|TRBJ1-4
CATLPGRTNEKLFF
TGTGCCACCCTACCAGGGAGGACTAATGAAAAACTGTTTTTT
>many|TRBV7-2|-|TRBJ1-5
CASSLGRTVYSNQPQHF
TGTGCCAGCAGCTTAGGACGGACAGTTTATAGCAATCAGCCCCAGCATTTT
>-|TRBV20-1|TRBD1|TRBJ2-7
CSARTGETHEQYF
TGCAGTGCACGGACAGGGGAAACACACGAGCAGTACTTC
>many|TRBV7-6|-|TRBJ2-7
CASSLARAYEQYF
TGTGCCAGCAGCTTAGCAAGAGCCTACGAGCAGTACTTC
>-|TRBV7-2|TRBD2|TRBJ2-3
CASSLVAGREDTQYF
TGTGCCAGCAGCTTAGTGGCGGGGAGGGAAGATACGCAGTATTTT
>many|TRBV7-9|TRBD1|TRBJ1-6
CASSFGQADSYNSPLHF
TGTGCCAGCAGCTTCGGACAGGCGGACTCCTATAATTCACCCCTCCACTTT
>few|TRBV20-1|-|TRBJ2-7
CSATYPLWGGHEQYF
TGCAGTGCTACCTATCCCCTTTGGGGGGGGCACGAGCAGTACTTC
>-|TRBV18|-|TRBJ1-4
CASSPGRENEKLFF
TGTGCCAGCTCACCGGGGAGGGAAAATGAAAAACTGTTTTTT
>many|TRBV12-3/TRBV12-4|TRBD1|TRBJ2-5
CASSPTGAWQETQYF
TGTGCCAGCAGTCCGACAGGGGCCTGGCAAGAGACCCAGTACTTC
>few|TRBV6-2/TRBV6-3|TRBD2|TRBJ2-5
CASSYSKTSGGVFSRPETQYF
TGTGCCAGCAGTTACTCAAAGACTAGCGGGGGCGTTTTTTCACGTCCAGAGACCCAGTACTTC
>few|TRBV29-1|-|TRBJ1-1
CSVDGVRTPGTEAFF
TGCAGCGTTGACGGGGTTAGAACACCAGGTACTGAAGCTTTCTTT
>few|TRBV4-3|-|TRBJ1-2
CASSRQESETAYGYTF
TGCGCCAGCAGCCGGCAAGAATCGGAGACGGCCTATGGCTACACCTTC
>many|TRBV6-1|TRBD1|TRBJ2-3
CASSFGQGNTDTQYF
TGTGCCAGCAGTTTCGGACAGGGGAACACAGATACGCAGTATTTT
>many|TRBV7-3|TRBD2|TRBJ2-1
CASSFRAGGPEEQFF
TGTGCCAGCAGCTTTCGGGCGGGGGGGCCGGAAGAGCAGTTCTTC
>few|TRBV6-2/TRBV6-3|-|TRBJ1-1
CASSYRARAFDTEAFF
TGTGCCAGCAGTTACCGGGCCAGGGCATTCGACACTGAAGCTTTCTTT
>-|TRBV4-1|-|TRBJ2-3
CASSQAVRHTDTQYF
TGCGCCAGCAGCCAAGCCGTGAGGCACACAGATACGCAGTATTTT